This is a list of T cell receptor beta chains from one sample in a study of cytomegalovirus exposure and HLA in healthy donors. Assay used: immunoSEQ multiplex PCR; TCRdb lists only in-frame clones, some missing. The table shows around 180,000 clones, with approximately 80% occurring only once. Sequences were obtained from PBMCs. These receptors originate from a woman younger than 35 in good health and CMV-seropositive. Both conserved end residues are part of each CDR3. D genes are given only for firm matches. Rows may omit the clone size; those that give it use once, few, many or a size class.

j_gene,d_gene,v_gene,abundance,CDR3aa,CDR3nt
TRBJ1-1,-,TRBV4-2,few,CASSRGVDGPNTEAFF,TGTGCCAGCAGCCGGGGAGTGGATGGGCCGAACACTGAAGCTTTCTTT
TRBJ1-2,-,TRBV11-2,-,CASSLVRGYTF,TGTGCCAGCAGCTTAGTCCGGGGCTACACCTTC
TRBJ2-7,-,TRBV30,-,CASQRALLTHEQYF,TGTGCCTCCCAGCGGGCCCTCCTCACCCACGAGCAGTACTTC
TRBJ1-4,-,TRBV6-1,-,CASSELRGNEKLFF,TGTGCCAGCAGTGAACTCAGGGGCAATGAAAAACTGTTTTTT
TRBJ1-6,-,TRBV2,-,CASTSRPSSYNSPLHF,TGTGCCAGCACTAGCCGTCCGAGCTCCTATAATTCACCCCTCCACTTT
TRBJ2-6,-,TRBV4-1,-,CASSQDRWDTYSGANGLTF,TGCGCCAGCAGCCAAGATCGTTGGGACACCTACTCTGGGGCCAACGGCCTGACTTTC
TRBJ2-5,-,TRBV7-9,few,CASSLSDSFQETQYF,TGTGCCAGCAGCTTAAGTGACAGTTTCCAAGAGACCCAGTACTTC
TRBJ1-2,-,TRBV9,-,CASSVDPGGYTF,TGTGCCAGCAGCGTAGACCCGGGTGGCTACACCTTC
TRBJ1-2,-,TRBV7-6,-,CASSLAAGPYGYTF,TGTGCCAGCAGCTTAGCGGCGGGGCCCTATGGCTACACCTTC
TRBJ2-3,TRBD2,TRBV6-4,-,CASSDSLAGGDTQYF,TGTGCCAGCAGTGACTCGCTAGCGGGGGGAGATACGCAGTATTTT
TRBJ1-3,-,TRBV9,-,CASSRLDSFGNTIYF,TGTGCCAGCAGCCGACTTGACAGCTTCGGAAACACCATATATTTT
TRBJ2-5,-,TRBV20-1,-,CSAQLRETQYF,TGCAGTGCCCAACTCCGGGAGACCCAGTACTTC
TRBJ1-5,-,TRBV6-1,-,CASSADQPQHF,TGTGCCAGCAGTGCCGATCAGCCCCAGCATTTT
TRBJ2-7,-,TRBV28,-,CASSLSGAYEQYF,TGTGCCAGCAGTTTATCGGGAGCCTACGAGCAGTACTTC
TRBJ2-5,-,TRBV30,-,CASTGDSGETQYF,TGTGCCTCTACGGGGGATAGCGGAGAGACCCAGTACTTC
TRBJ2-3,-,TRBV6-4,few,CASSEGGGTDTQYF,TGTGCCAGCAGTGAGGGGGGAGGCACAGATACGCAGTATTTT
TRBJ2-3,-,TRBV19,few,CASSLTEASTDTQYF,TGTGCCAGTAGTTTGACTGAAGCTAGCACAGATACGCAGTATTTT
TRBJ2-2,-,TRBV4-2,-,CASSQAHGGALAGELFF,TGTGCCAGCAGCCAAGCGCACGGTGGGGCCCTGGCCGGGGAGCTGTTTTTT
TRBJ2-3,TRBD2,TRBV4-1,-,CASSRTSGGAVDTQYF,TGCGCCAGCAGCCGGACTAGCGGGGGGGCCGTAGATACGCAGTATTTT
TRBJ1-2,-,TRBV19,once,CAVQDRQLGYGYTF,TGTGCCGTACAAGACAGGCAACTTGGCTATGGCTACACCTTC
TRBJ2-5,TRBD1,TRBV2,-,CASSRDRGHETQYF,TGTGCCAGCAGCCGGGACAGGGGGCATGAGACCCAGTACTTC
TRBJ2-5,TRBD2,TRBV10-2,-,CASNRQGTSGGKTQYF,TGCGCCAGCAACCGGCAAGGGACTAGCGGGGGTAAGACCCAGTACTTC
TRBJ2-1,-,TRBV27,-,CASSLTAGRANEQFF,TGTGCCAGCAGTTTAACGGCGGGCCGAGCCAATGAGCAGTTCTTC
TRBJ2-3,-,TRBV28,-,CATRGAVDTQYF,TGTGCCACCCGGGGGGCGGTAGATACGCAGTATTTT
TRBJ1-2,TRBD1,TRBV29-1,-,CSSGGGQGFGGYTF,TGCAGCTCCGGTGGGGGACAGGGTTTTGGTGGCTACACCTTC
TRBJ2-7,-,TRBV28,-,CASSNRYEQYF,TGTGCCAGCAGTAATCGCTACGAGCAGTACTTC
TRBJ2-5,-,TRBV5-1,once,CASSVLGETQYF,TGCGCCAGCAGCGTACTAGGAGAGACCCAGTACTTC
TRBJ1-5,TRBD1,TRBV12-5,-,CASGTPTGTAVYSNQPQHF,TGTGCTAGTGGTACCCCGACAGGGACGGCGGTTTATAGCAATCAGCCCCAGCATTTT
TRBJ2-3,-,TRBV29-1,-,CSADPGGVTQYF,TGCAGCGCTGATCCTGGCGGGGTTACGCAGTATTTT
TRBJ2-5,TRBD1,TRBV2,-,CASEPGTGEGETQYF,TGTGCCAGCGAACCCGGGACAGGGGAGGGAGAGACCCAGTACTTC
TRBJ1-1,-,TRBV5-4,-,CASSLDFGPGTEAFF,TGTGCCAGCAGCTTGGACTTCGGCCCGGGGACTGAAGCTTTCTTT
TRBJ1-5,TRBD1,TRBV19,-,CASSMTGYQPQHF,TGTGCCAGTAGTATGACAGGGTATCAGCCCCAGCATTTT
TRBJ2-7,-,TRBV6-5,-,CASSYSSGSTYEQYF,TGTGCCAGCAGTTACTCCAGCGGCTCAACCTACGAGCAGTACTTC
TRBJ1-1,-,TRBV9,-,CASTRRGGLDTEAFF,TGTGCCAGCACCCGTAGGGGGGGGCTGGACACTGAAGCTTTCTTT
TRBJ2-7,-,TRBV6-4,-,CASSQMTGPIYEQYF,TGTGCCAGCAGTCAAATGACAGGACCGATCTACGAGCAGTACTTC
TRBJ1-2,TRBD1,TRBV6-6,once,CASSYSTDRGTGYTF,TGTGCCAGCAGTTACTCTACGGACAGGGGAACCGGCTACACCTTC
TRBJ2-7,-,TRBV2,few,CASTQISYEQYF,TGTGCCAGCACCCAAATCTCCTACGAGCAGTACTTC
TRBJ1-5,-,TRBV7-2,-,CASSLVKAPYQPQHF,TGTGCCAGCAGCTTAGTCAAAGCACCCTATCAGCCCCAGCATTTT
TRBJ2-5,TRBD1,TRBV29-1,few,CSVEWDSPGVRETQYF,TGCAGCGTTGAGTGGGACAGTCCAGGGGTGAGAGAGACCCAGTACTTC
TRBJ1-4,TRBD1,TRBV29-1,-,CSVGQAVGEKLFF,TGCAGCGTAGGACAGGCCGTCGGTGAAAAACTGTTTTTT
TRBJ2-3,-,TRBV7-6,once,CASSLNTWAGATFTDTQYF,TGTGCCAGCAGCTTGAATACTTGGGCGGGGGCCACCTTCACAGATACGCAGTATTTT
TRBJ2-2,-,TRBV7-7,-,CASSAGAGPGELFF,TGTGCCAGCAGCGCAGGAGCGGGCCCCGGGGAGCTGTTTTTT
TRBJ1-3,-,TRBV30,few,CAWRTEVNGNTIYF,TGTGCCTGGAGAACAGAAGTCAATGGAAACACCATATATTTT
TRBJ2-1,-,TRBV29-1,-,CSVMDLVREMNEQFF,TGCAGCGTCATGGACCTAGTACGGGAGATGAATGAGCAGTTCTTC
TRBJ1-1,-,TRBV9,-,CASSVDGMNTEAFF,TGTGCCAGCAGCGTAGACGGGATGAACACTGAAGCTTTCTTT
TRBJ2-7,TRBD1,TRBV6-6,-,CASSYSFGQDAYEQYF,TGTGCCAGCAGTTATTCCTTCGGACAGGACGCCTACGAGCAGTACTTC
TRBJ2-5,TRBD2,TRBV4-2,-,CASRISAGLAGGIGETQYF,TGTGCCAGCAGAATATCCGCCGGACTAGCGGGGGGGATTGGAGAGACCCAGTACTTC
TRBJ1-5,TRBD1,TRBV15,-,CATSRIGGYNQPQHF,TGTGCCACCAGCCGGATAGGGGGCTACAATCAGCCCCAGCATTTT
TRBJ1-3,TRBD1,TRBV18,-,CASSPYIGIRDRGNTIYF,TGTGCCAGCTCACCATATATCGGAATCCGGGACAGGGGAAACACCATATATTTT
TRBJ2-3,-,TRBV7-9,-,CASSLPHTDTQYF,TGTGCCAGCAGCTTGCCACACACAGATACGCAGTATTTT
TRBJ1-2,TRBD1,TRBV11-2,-,CASSTDRGLGYTF,TGTGCCAGCAGCACCGACAGGGGGCTAGGCTACACCTTC
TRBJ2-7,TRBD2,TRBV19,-,CASSLLAESYEQYF,TGTGCCAGTAGTCTCCTAGCGGAATCCTACGAGCAGTACTTC
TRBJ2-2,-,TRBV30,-,CACNRVGTGELFF,TGTGCCTGCAACAGGGTTGGGACCGGGGAGCTGTTTTTT
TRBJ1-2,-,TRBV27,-,CASSQRGNYGYTF,TGTGCCAGCAGTCAACGGGGGAACTATGGCTACACCTTC
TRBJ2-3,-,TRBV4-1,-,CATRRTSPSTDTQYF,TGCGCCACCCGGCGGACTTCCCCTAGCACAGATACGCAGTATTTT